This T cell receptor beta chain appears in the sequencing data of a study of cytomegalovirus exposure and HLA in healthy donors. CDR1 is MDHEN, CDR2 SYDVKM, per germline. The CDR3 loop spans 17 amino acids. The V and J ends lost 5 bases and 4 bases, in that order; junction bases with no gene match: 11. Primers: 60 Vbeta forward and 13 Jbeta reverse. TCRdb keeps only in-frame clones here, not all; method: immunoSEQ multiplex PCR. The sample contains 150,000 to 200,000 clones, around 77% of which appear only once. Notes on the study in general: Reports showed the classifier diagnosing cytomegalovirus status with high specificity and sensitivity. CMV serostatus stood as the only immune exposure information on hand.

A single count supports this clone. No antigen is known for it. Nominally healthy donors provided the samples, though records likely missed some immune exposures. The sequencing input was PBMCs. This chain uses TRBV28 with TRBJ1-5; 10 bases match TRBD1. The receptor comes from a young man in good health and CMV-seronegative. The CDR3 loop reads CASSKMKTGGINQPQHF. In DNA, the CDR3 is TGTGCCAGCAGTAAAATGAAGACAGGGGGCATTAATCAGCCCCAGCATTTT.